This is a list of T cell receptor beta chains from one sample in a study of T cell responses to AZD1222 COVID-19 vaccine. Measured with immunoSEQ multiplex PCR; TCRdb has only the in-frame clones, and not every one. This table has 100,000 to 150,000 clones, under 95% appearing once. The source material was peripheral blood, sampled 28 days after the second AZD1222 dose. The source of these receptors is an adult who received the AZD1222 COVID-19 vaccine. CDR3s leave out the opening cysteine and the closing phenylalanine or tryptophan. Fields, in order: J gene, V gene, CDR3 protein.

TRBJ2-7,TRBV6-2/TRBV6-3,ASSSLEARYLKSYEQY
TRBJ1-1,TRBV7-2,ASSLMGGRTEAF
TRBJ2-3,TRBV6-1,ASSVLAGGPSTDTQY
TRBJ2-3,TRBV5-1,ASSLTDTDTQY
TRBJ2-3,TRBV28,ASSLLAGDTQY
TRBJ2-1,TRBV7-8,ASSPRSGRIEQF
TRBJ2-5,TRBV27,ASSLAGLSSETQY
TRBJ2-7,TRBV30,AWSSTQGYSYEQY
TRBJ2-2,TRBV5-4,ASSSGQGANTGELF
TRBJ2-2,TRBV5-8,ARRVGPNTGELF
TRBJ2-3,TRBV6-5,ASSYGYSTDTQY
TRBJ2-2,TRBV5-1,ASSRGLAGITGELF
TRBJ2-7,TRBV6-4,ASSEVGRDYSYEQY
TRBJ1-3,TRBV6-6,ASSRRGGRELSGNTIY
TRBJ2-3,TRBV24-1,ATSDPPEDTQY
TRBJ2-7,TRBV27,ASRKPSGTGSYEQY
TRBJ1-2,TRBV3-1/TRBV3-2,ASSQARDRGSGYT
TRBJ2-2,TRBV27,ASTYRSRARGGELF
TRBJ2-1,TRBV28,AAGGSDEQF
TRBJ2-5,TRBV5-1,ASSLRQGAETQY
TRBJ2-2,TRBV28,ASSLVAKNTGELF
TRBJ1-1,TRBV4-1,ASSLGNTLGAF